Following are 24 T cell receptor beta chains from one sample sequenced in a study of blood T cell repertoires in COVID-19. The protocol was immunoSEQ multiplex PCR, while the TCRdb copy is restricted to in-frame clones and leaves out a portion. The profile shows tens of thousands of clones, 70% to 85% of them singletons. Sequencing was done on a sample of peripheral blood. The source is a human donor in a cohort sampled during active COVID-19.

This chain connects TRBV27 to TRBJ1-5, with D possibly TRBD1 on 6 matching bases. Germline lookup yields CDR1 MNHEY and CDR2 SMNVEV (reference sequence). The CDR3 has 15 residues. Trimming stripped 6 bases from V and 0 bases from J, with 12 bases between. This chain's CDR3 is CASRPGTISNQPQHF. The CDR3 DNA is TGTGCCAGCAGACCCGGGACAATTAGCAATCAGCCCCAGCATTTT.

This chain joins TRBV28 and TRBJ2-7; 8 nucleotides align to TRBD2. Trimming cost V 7 bases and J 7 bases; bases outside gene matches: 12. This CDR3 comprises 14 residues. Germline V gene lookup returns CDR1 MDHEN and CDR2 SYDVKM. DNA for the CDR3: TGTGCCAGCATCGGGGGGGCCCCTCGTAGAGAGCAGTACTTC. This gives the protein CASIGGAPRREQYF.

The chain joins TRBV7-6 to TRBJ2-1; 11 bases match TRBD2. The CDR3 covers 15 residues. Germline CDR1 SGHVS, CDR2 FNYEAQ. Germline trimming cut 6 bases from V and 7 bases from J; bases unmatched to any gene: 8. The CDR3 sequence: CASSRTSGFTNEQFF. Here the CDR3 DNA reads TGTGCCAGCAGTCGGACTAGCGGGTTCACTAATGAGCAGTTCTTC.

The chain carries TRBV5-4 and TRBJ2-2, with no clear D. This CDR3 comprises 19 residues. CDR1 and CDR2 from the germline V gene are SGHNT and YYREEE (reference sequence). V dropped 2 bases and J dropped 2 bases, with 22 bases sitting between them. The CDR3 sequence: CASSLSPLDSIINTGELFF. The CDR3 DNA is TGTGCCAGCAGCTTATCCCCACTGGATAGCATCATTAACACCGGGGAGCTGTTTTTT.

The chain uses TRBV18 and TRBJ2-3; the D is unclear. Trimming stripped 3 bases from V and 2 bases from J, with 15 bases between. This CDR3 contains 16 residues. CDR1 and CDR2 from the germline V gene are KGHSH and LQKENI. CDR3 coding DNA: TGTGCCAGCTCACCCCCATCGACATTGAACACAGATACGCAGTATTTT. Its translation is CASSPPSTLNTDTQYF.

The CDR3 spells CASSSLAVPEEQYF. For the CDR3, the DNA is TGCGCCAGCAGCTCGCTAGCGGTCCCCGAGGAGCAGTACTTC. V and J are TRBV5-1 and TRBJ2-7; 7 nucleotides agree with TRBD2. Germline loops: CDR1 SGHRS, CDR2 YFSETQ. This CDR3 has 14 residues. The V segment lost 3 bases and the J segment 7 bases; nucleotides outside the gene matches: 10.

The CDR3 here is CAWSLVAGTEAFF. The CDR3 region has the DNA TGTGCCTGGAGTCTAGTGGCAGGGACTGAAGCTTTCTTT. The rearrangement joins TRBV30 to TRBJ1-1; D possibly corresponds to TRBD1 (5 bases). The CDR3 covers 13 residues. CDR1 and CDR2 (germline): GTSNPN, SVGIG (reference sequence). Trimming cost V 2 bases and J 5 bases, with 12 bases left between them.

V usage is TRBV19 and J usage is TRBJ2-4, with 9 bases that match TRBD2. Unmatched junction bases numbered 2, after V lost 5 bases and J lost 0 bases. The germline V gene has CDR1 LNHDA and CDR2 SQIVND (reference sequence). This CDR3 is built from 15 residues. The chain's CDR3 is CASSALAGAKNIQYF. In nucleotides, the CDR3 is TGTGCCAGTAGTGCACTAGCGGGAGCCAAAAACATTCAGTACTTC.

This clone was seen only a few times. This chain connects TRBV7-8 to TRBJ2-1; TRBD2 might be the D (6 bases). The V end was cut by 1 base, the J end by 1 base, with 17 bases between. The CDR3 has 18 residues. Germline V lookup: CDR1 SGHVS, CDR2 FQNEAQ. DNA of the CDR3: TGTGCCAGCAGCTTAGGGGAGGTAGGGACTCTATCCTACAATGAGCAGTTCTTC. Translating gives CASSLGEVGTLSYNEQFF.

The chain recombines TRBV2 with TRBJ2-3; 9 positions agree with TRBD1. The length of the CDR3 is 14 residues. The V gene end was trimmed by 5 bases and the J gene end by 1 base; junction bases not matched to a gene: 1. Germline lookup yields CDR1 SNHLY and CDR2 FYNNEI. CDR3: CASSWTGGTDTQYF. Written as DNA, the CDR3 is TGTGCCAGCAGTTGGACAGGGGGCACAGATACGCAGTATTTT.

The chain is built from TRBV30 and TRBJ1-6; the match to TRBD1 covers 7 bases. The CDR3 consists of 17 residues. Trimming cost V 5 bases and J 4 bases; bases outside gene matches: 14. Germline-derived CDR1 and CDR2 are GTSNPN and SVGIG (reference sequence). CDR3 region: CAWAELTGTEYNSPLHF. The CDR3 DNA follows: TGTGCCTGGGCGGAGCTCACCGGGACAGAGTATAATTCACCCCTCCACTTT.

The rearrangement uses TRBV29-1 and TRBJ2-5; TRBD2 matches 7 bases. V lost 4 bases to trimming and J lost 4 bases; unmatched junction nucleotides: 9. Germline values: CDR1 SQVTM, CDR2 ANQGSEA. CDR3 length: 14 residues. CDR3 coding DNA: TGCAGCGTTGGGAGTCAAGCGGGACGAGAGACCCAGTACTTC. It is translated as CSVGSQAGRETQYF.

The V and J genes are TRBV11-3 and TRBJ2-5; D remains unclear. The V end was cut by 1 base, the J end by 2 bases, with 14 bases between. The CDR3 totals 16 residues. CDR1 is SGHNT, CDR2 YENEEA, per germline. This chain's CDR3 is CASSLGGRPAQETQYF. CDR3 sequence (DNA): TGTGCCAGCAGCTTAGGAGGTAGGCCGGCACAAGAGACCCAGTACTTC.

The chain employs TRBV11-3 and TRBJ2-7; TRBD1 might be the D (6 bases). Trimming took 4 bases from V and 0 from J, leaving 7 bases between them. Germline lookup yields CDR1 SGHNT and CDR2 YENEEA. The length of the CDR3 is 13 residues. CDR3 sequence (DNA): TGTGCCAGCAGCTCGGACAGCTCCTACGAGCAGTACTTC. Its protein is CASSSDSSYEQYF.

Written as DNA, the CDR3 is TGTGCCAGTAGTACAGGCGCGCGGGTTACTCAGCCCCAGCATTTT. Residues: CASSTGARVTQPQHF. This chain links TRBV19 with TRBJ1-5; D gene ambiguous. CDR3 size: 15 residues. V lost 4 bases to trimming and J lost 6 bases, with 16 bases between them. The V gene's germline CDR1 is LNHDA and CDR2 SQIVND (reference sequence).

This clone was observed a single time. This chain connects TRBV5-1 to TRBJ1-1, with 7 bases lining up with TRBD1. CDR1 SGHRS and CDR2 YFSETQ come from the germline V gene. CDR3 length: 14 residues. Trimming cost V 1 base and J 5 bases; bases outside gene matches: 5. CDR3 DNA: TGCGCCAGCAGCTTGCGACAGGGATGGACTGAAGCTTTCTTT. Protein product: CASSLRQGWTEAFF.

A few counts support this clone. The CDR3 nucleotides are TGTGCCAGCAGCTGGGAACAGGGGGCTGGCGGCTATGGCTACACCTTC. Amino acids: CASSWEQGAGGYGYTF. J is TRBJ1-2 and V is TRBV5-4, with TRBD1 matching 9 bases. Germline V gene sequence: CDR1 SGHNT, CDR2 YYREEE (reference sequence). The CDR3 spans 16 residues. Trimming took 3 bases from V and 4 from J; bases not matched to a gene: 10.

The chain links TRBV7-2 to TRBJ2-3; 8 nucleotides line up with TRBD2. The CDR3 spans 15 residues. V shed 5 bases, J shed 0 bases, and the junction held 4 bases outside the gene matches. Germline V gene data show CDR1 as SGHTA and CDR2 as FQGNSA. This CDR3 reads CASSPTSGSTDTQYF. Written as DNA, the CDR3 is TGTGCCAGCAGCCCCACTAGCGGAAGCACAGATACGCAGTATTTT.

The genes are TRBV6-5 and TRBJ1-2; 7 bases align to TRBD1. The CDR3 sequence is 14 residues long. The V and J ends lost 2 bases and 8 bases, in that order; junction bases with no gene match: 8. Germline V CDR1 and CDR2: MNHEY, SVGAGI. The CDR3 reads CASSYGQGGGGYTF. CDR3 nucleotide sequence: TGTGCCAGCAGTTACGGCCAGGGGGGAGGAGGCTACACCTTC.

The chain uses TRBV4-2 and TRBJ2-5, with a weak D call TRBD2 (5 bases). This CDR3 region has 14 residues. Germline CDR1 is LGHNA and CDR2 is YNFKEQ. V was trimmed by 4 bases and J by 5 bases, leaving 14 bases between them. DNA for the CDR3: TGTGCCAGCAGCCCGAGGACTCCCCCTGAGACCCAGTACTTC. It is translated as CASSPRTPPETQYF.

V and J are TRBV30 and TRBJ2-7, with D perhaps TRBD2 (6 bases). V dropped 2 bases and J dropped 6 bases, with 11 bases sitting between them. CDR3 size: 12 residues. Germline assignment: CDR1 GTSNPN and CDR2 SVGIG (reference sequence). The CDR3 DNA reads TGTGCCTGGAGTTTTTCGGGAGCCGAGCAGTACTTC. It translates to CAWSFSGAEQYF. The full variable domain, in which reference TRBV30 and TRBJ2-7 provide the parts outside the CDR3, is SQTIHQWPATLVQPVGSPLSLECTVEGTSNPNLYWYRQAAGRGLQLLFYSVGIGQISSEVPQNLSASRPQDRQFILSSKKLLLSDSGFYLCAWSFSGAEQYFGPGTRLTVT.

V gene TRBV13 combines with J gene TRBJ2-7; 16 bases align to TRBD2. Germline loops: CDR1 PRHDT, CDR2 FYEKMQ (reference sequence). Trimming at V came to 5 bases and at J to 5 bases, leaving 9 bases not matched to a gene. The CDR3 contains 17 residues. The CDR3 coding sequence is TGTGCCAGCAGCACCCCGGGACTAGCGGGAGGGGACGACGAGCAGTACTTC. It specifies CASSTPGLAGGDDEQYF.

The rearrangement links TRBV5-6 to TRBJ2-5; 9 bases fit TRBD2. The germline CDR1 and CDR2 sequences are SGHDT and YYEEEE. V lost 1 base, J lost 1 base, and 8 bases stayed unmatched. The CDR3 is 17 amino acids. CDR3 amino acids: CASSLTLAGVPQETQYF. CDR3 in DNA: TGTGCCAGCAGCTTGACCTTAGCGGGAGTCCCCCAAGAGACCCAGTACTTC.

The chain employs TRBV5-1 and TRBJ2-7; 7 bases are shared with TRBD1. This CDR3 has 14 amino acids. Trimming cost V 4 bases and J 7 bases; bases outside gene matches: 11. The germline V gene has CDR1 SGHRS and CDR2 YFSETQ. CDR3 nucleotides: TGCGCCAGCAGCCATGGACAGGCCTCCGGGGAGCAGTACTTC. This sequence encodes CASSHGQASGEQYF.